This TCR beta chain came from a study of cytomegalovirus exposure and HLA in healthy donors. General study findings and limits: Donor immune exposure was known only as CMV serostatus.

In the case of this clone: Its antigen is unidentified.

The PCR contained 60 Vbeta and 13 Jbeta primers. Repertoires were generated with immunoSEQ multiplex PCR, while TCRdb's copy carries only in-frame clones and drops some. Altogether some 100,000 clones are present, about 80% being singletons, with the ten largest covering 4.1%. This TCR derives from a female donor in good health and CMV-seropositive. The sample taken for sequencing was PBMCs.

The CDR3 is CASSYFPQQGGTEAFF. As DNA, the CDR3 is TGTGCCAGCAGTTACTTTCCCCAACAGGGGGGCACTGAAGCTTTCTTT. The V and J genes are TRBV6-5 and TRBJ1-1; the match to TRBD1 covers 8 bases. CDR3 length equals 16 residues. Germline trimming cut 1 base from V and 4 bases from J; bases unmatched to any gene: 8. Germline CDR1 MNHEY, CDR2 SVGAGI.